This is a list of T cell receptor beta chains from one sample in a study of early T cells in non-severe SARS-CoV-2 infection. TCRdb re-derived calls from the 5' RACE reads in MiXCR, one entry per CDR3 protein. Here the sample spans approximately 71,000 distinct CDR3 sequences, over 9% being singletons. The sample taken for sequencing was whole blood. Source of these receptors: an adult who was a healthcare worker with PCR-confirmed SARS-CoV-2 infection or an uninfected control (not recorded which). CDR3s include the opening cysteine and the closing phenylalanine or tryptophan. D genes are given only for firm matches. A clone size is listed for some rows: how often the clone was seen (once, few, many), or a class if it is expanded.

j_call clone_size v_call d_call cdr3_nt cdr3_aa
TRBJ2-7 many TRBV7-6 . TGTGCCAGCAGCTTAGCCGGGGCCCCCCTGGAGCAGTACTTC CASSLAGAPLEQYF
TRBJ1-1 . TRBV6-2/TRBV6-3 TRBD1 TGTGCCAGCGGACAGGGTCACACTGAAGCTTTCTTT CASGQGHTEAFF
TRBJ2-5 few TRBV20-1 . TGCAGTGCTTTTTCGCGAGGGACCCAGTACTTC CSAFSRGTQYF
TRBJ1-4 . TRBV25-1 TRBD1 TGTGCCAGCAGTGGTCGGACAGGGAATGAAAAACTGTTTTTT CASSGRTGNEKLFF
TRBJ2-7 . TRBV7-9 . TGTGCCAGCAGCGCTACGCGGGGAATATCGGAGCAGTACTTC CASSATRGISEQYF
TRBJ2-2 . TRBV7-8 . TGTGCCTCTTGGGACGGGGAGCTGTTTTTT CASWDGELFF
TRBJ2-7 many TRBV5-6 . TGTGCCAGCAGCTTGGCCCAGGGGACCCACGAGCAGTACTTC CASSLAQGTHEQYF
TRBJ2-3 few TRBV7-2 TRBD2 TGTGCCAGCAGCTTAGCGACAGCGGGGGGGCTACGAACAGATACGCAGTATTTT CASSLATAGGLRTDTQYF
TRBJ2-3 . TRBV5-1 TRBD2 TGCGCCAGCAGCTTACTAGCGGGGGAGGATACGCAGTATTTT CASSLLAGEDTQYF
TRBJ2-4 many TRBV6-5 TRBD1 TGTGCCAGCGGACGGACAGGGCGAAACATTCAGTACTTC CASGRTGRNIQYF
TRBJ2-2 medium-sized TRBV2 . TGTGCCAGCAGTGGAGGGGAAGTTGCGCCCGGGGAGCTGTTTTTT CASSGGEVAPGELFF
TRBJ1-1 few TRBV2 . TGTGCCAGCAGTATATTGACAGAGAACACTGAAGCTTTCTTT CASSILTENTEAFF
TRBJ1-2 many TRBV12-3/TRBV12-4 . TGTGCCAGCAGTTCTACGATGGGCTATGGCTACACCTTC CASSSTMGYGYTF
TRBJ2-6 many TRBV7-2 . TGTGCCAGCAGCACCCAGACAGGCCCCGTCTCTGGGGCCAACGTCCTGACTTTC CASSTQTGPVSGANVLTF
TRBJ2-3 many TRBV7-9 . TGTGCCAGCAGCCCCCAGAGGAGTCTCGGGACAGATACGCAGTATTTT CASSPQRSLGTDTQYF
TRBJ2-3 . TRBV6-1 . TGTGCCAGCAGTGAAACAGCTTTTAGCACAGATACGCAGTATTTT CASSETAFSTDTQYF
TRBJ1-2 few TRBV9 . TGTGCCAGCCGAGGGACGAATGGGGGCTACACCTTC CASRGTNGGYTF
TRBJ2-1 . TRBV6-2/TRBV6-3 . TGTGCCAGCAGCCCTCTGGCGGCTGAGCAGTTCTTC CASSPLAAEQFF
TRBJ1-2 few TRBV29-1 TRBD1 TGCAGCGTAATAACCGGGACAGAGGATGGCTACACCTTC CSVITGTEDGYTF
TRBJ2-3 few TRBV6-5 . TGTGCCAGCAGTTACTCCCGGGGATACACAGATACGCAGTATTTT CASSYSRGYTDTQYF
TRBJ2-5 many TRBV15 . TGTGCCACCAGCAGAGATAGGGGACAAGAGACCCAGTACTTC CATSRDRGQETQYF
TRBJ1-6 many TRBV20-1 . TGCAGTGCTAGGGGAGGAGTGTCCACACCCCTCCACTTT CSARGGVSTPLHF
TRBJ2-2 many TRBV11-2 TRBD2 TGTGCCAGCAGCTTAGGACTAGCGGGGGGCCCGAACACCGGGGAGCTGTTTTTT CASSLGLAGGPNTGELFF
TRBJ2-1 many TRBV5-1 . TGCGCCAGCAGCTTGGGACTATCTAACTACAATGAGCAGTTCTTC CASSLGLSNYNEQFF
TRBJ1-4 few TRBV30 . TGTGCCTGGAGCTCCTTGGAAAAACTGTTTTTT CAWSSLEKLFF
TRBJ2-3 . TRBV12-5 . TGTGCTAGTGTTTTGGTAATAGGCAGTGGGTATACGCAGTATTTT CASVLVIGSGYTQYF
TRBJ2-3 few TRBV5-1 . TGCGCCAGCAGCTTGGAAAAGAGGAGCACAGATACGCAGTATTTT CASSLEKRSTDTQYF
TRBJ2-1 . TRBV10-3 TRBD2 TGTGCCATCAGGGACGCCACCGGACGCGGGGGGTACAATGAGCAGTTCTTC CAIRDATGRGGYNEQFF